The 30 T cell receptor beta chains presented below share a single source sample, sequenced in a study of cytomegalovirus exposure and HLA in healthy donors. The study ran its PCR with 60 Vbeta and 13 Jbeta primers. The method was immunoSEQ multiplex PCR; TCRdb's version includes in-frame clones alone and lacks a portion of them. The sample contains around 200,000 clones, more than 80% of which appear only once. Material for sequencing was PBMCs. These receptors were obtained from a woman aged 50 to 60 in good health and CMV-seropositive.

The gene calls are TRBV7-9 and TRBJ2-5, with a possible D match to TRBD1 (6 bases). The V gene's germline CDR1 is SEHNR and CDR2 FQNEAQ (reference sequence). This CDR3 contains 14 residues. V was cut by 5 bases and J by 4 bases, with 14 bases left in between. CDR3 protein: CASSEDRERETQYF. CDR3 nucleotide sequence: TGTGCCAGCAGCGAGGACAGAGAAAGAGAGACCCAGTACTTC.

Regarding this clone: This sample includes further DNA sequences coding for the same CDR3. The chain combines TRBV7-8 with TRBJ1-6; 10 bases match TRBD1. Germline V lookup: CDR1 SGHVS, CDR2 FQNEAQ. J was trimmed by 0 bases and V by 5 bases; bases with no gene match: 10. This CDR3 region has 19 residues. This chain's CDR3 is CASSRRDRGQSSYNSPLHF. DNA of the CDR3: TGTGCCAGCAGCCGCCGGGACAGGGGCCAGAGCTCCTATAATTCACCCCTCCACTTT.

The rearrangement uses TRBV6-5 and TRBJ1-6, with D unresolved. Germline lookup yields CDR1 MNHEY and CDR2 SVGAGI. V gave up 6 bases and J gave up 6 bases, with 12 bases separating them. The CDR3 is made up of 14 amino acids. CDR3 sequence (DNA): TGTGCCAGCAGACCCGACACCCGTAATTCACCCCTCCACTTT. Encoded protein: CASRPDTRNSPLHF.

As regards this clone: The identical CDR3 is also encoded by other nucleotide sequences in the sample. The rearrangement joins TRBV6-1 to TRBJ2-2; 9 nucleotides agree with TRBD1. V shed 6 bases and J 1 base; nucleotides not matched to a gene: 3. The CDR3 is 15 residues long. Germline V lookup: CDR1 MNHNS, CDR2 SASEGT. CDR3 DNA: TGTGCCAGCAGCCTGGGACAGGGGAACACCGGGGAGCTGTTTTTT. Its translation is CASSLGQGNTGELFF.

The CDR3 bases are TGTGCCATCAGGCAACAGGACTACGAGCAGTACTTC. Its translation is CAIRQQDYEQYF. V usage is TRBV10-3 and J usage is TRBJ2-7; D is perhaps TRBD1 (5 bases). V shed 6 bases and J shed 3 bases, with 9 bases lying between them. Germline CDR1 ENHRY, CDR2 SYGVKD. The CDR3 runs 12 residues.

This chain links TRBV27 with TRBJ2-7; TRBD1 is a possible D gene (6 bases). The V gene's germline CDR1 is MNHEY and CDR2 SMNVEV (reference sequence). CDR3 size: 14 residues. With 6 bases removed from V and 4 bases from J, the gap between germline ends came to 16 bases. The CDR3 region is CASSTRGRVYEQYF. The DNA for the CDR3 is TGTGCCAGCAGCACCAGGGGACGGGTGTACGAGCAGTACTTC.

The genes are TRBV12-5 and TRBJ2-6; 8 bases map to TRBD1. J was trimmed by 0 bases and V by 0 bases; bases with no gene match: 16. Germline loops: CDR1 LGHNT, CDR2 FRNRAP. This CDR3 contains 22 residues. CDR3 residues: CASGLVQGTGFFRTSGANVLTF. The CDR3, as DNA: TGTGCTAGTGGTTTGGTACAGGGGACAGGCTTTTTCCGGACCTCTGGGGCCAACGTCCTGACTTTC.

This chain connects TRBV5-1 to TRBJ2-2, with 10 bases lining up with TRBD2. Germline loops: CDR1 SGHRS, CDR2 YFSETQ. Losses at the gene ends were 1 base for V and 6 bases for J; bases not matched to a gene: 6. The CDR3 loop spans 16 amino acids. CDR3 residues: CASSLSLAGAPGELFF. As DNA, the CDR3 is TGCGCCAGCAGCTTGAGTCTAGCGGGGGCCCCCGGGGAGCTGTTTTTT. Supplemented by reference TRBV5-1 and TRBJ2-2, the full variable domain reads KAGVTQTPRYLIKTRGQQVTLSCSPISGHRSVSWYQQTPGQGLQFLFEYFSETQRNKGNFPGRFSGRQFSNSRSEMNVSTLELGDSALYLCASSLSLAGAPGELFFGEGSRLTVL.

This chain joins TRBV2 and TRBJ2-2, with a tentative D call TRBD1 (5 bases). The CDR3 has 14 residues. CDR1 SNHLY and CDR2 FYNNEI come from the germline V gene. The V end lost 7 bases, the J end lost 2 bases, and 11 bases lay between the germline ends. The CDR3 nucleotides read TGTGCCAGCATCTGGGGCGAAAACACCGGGGAGCTGTTTTTT. This gives the protein CASIWGENTGELFF.

Points on this clone: One end of the junction fails to match germline, which may point to a read error. The genes are TRBV6-5 and TRBJ2-3; TRBD2 is a possible D gene (5 bases). Germline CDR1 and CDR2: MNHEY and SVGAGI. The CDR3 is 11 residues long. The CDR3 nucleotides read TGTGCCAGCAGTTACCGGGGTACGCGGTATTTT. This encodes CASSYRGTRYF.

The chain is built from TRBV5-6 and TRBJ2-7, with 7 bases lining up with TRBD1. The CDR3 sequence is 15 residues long. V shed 4 bases and J 6 bases; nucleotides not matched to a gene: 13. The V gene's germline CDR1 is SGHDT and CDR2 YYEEEE. The CDR3 nucleotides read TGTGCCAGCAGCCCAACAGCAGGGGGTCGGCGCGAGCAGTACTTC. It specifies CASSPTAGGRREQYF.

In nucleotides, the CDR3 is TGCGCCAGCAGACAGGGGGGGACCTACGAGCAGTACTTC. Its protein product is CASRQGGTYEQYF. The chain employs TRBV5-1 and TRBJ2-7; the D gene is possibly TRBD1 (8 bases). There are 13 residues in the CDR3. Germline V CDR1 and CDR2: SGHRS, YFSETQ. Trimming took off 5 bases at V and 2 bases at J, with 11 bases between the two ends.

The gene calls are TRBV7-3 and TRBJ2-2; 12 nucleotides align to TRBD2. This CDR3 comprises 16 residues. J lost 6 bases, V lost 5 bases, and 7 bases had no gene match. CDR1 and CDR2 (germline): SGHTA, FQGTGA. This chain's CDR3 is CASSQNLAGGPGELFF. The CDR3 nucleotides read TGTGCCAGCAGCCAAAATCTAGCGGGGGGGCCCGGGGAGCTGTTTTTT.

The chain couples TRBV4-3 to TRBJ2-1, with 9 bases aligning to TRBD1. The CDR3 extends over 15 amino acids. CDR1 LGHNA and CDR2 YSLEER come from the germline V gene. J was trimmed by 4 bases and V by 4 bases; bases with no gene match: 5. CDR3 in amino acids: CASSPTGGPYNEQFF. In nucleotides, the CDR3 is TGCGCCAGCAGCCCCACAGGGGGCCCATACAATGAGCAGTTCTTC.

This clone turned up a few times. The chain links TRBV27 to TRBJ1-3; D ambiguous. This CDR3 is built from 17 residues. Germline CDR1 and CDR2: MNHEY and SMNVEV (reference sequence). Trimming shortened V by 4 bases and J by 1 base, and 17 bases separated the two germline ends. DNA of the CDR3: TGTGCCAGCAGTTCCACCTCCCTAGGCCGATCTGGAAACACCATATATTTT. This sequence encodes CASSSTSLGRSGNTIYF.

The rearrangement joins TRBV6-5 to TRBJ1-5; D perhaps matches TRBD1 (5 bases). With 6 bases removed from V and 3 bases from J, the gap between germline ends came to 9 bases. Germline V gene sequence: CDR1 MNHEY, CDR2 SVGAGI. CDR3 length: 13 residues. The chain's CDR3 is CASRDSHNQPQHF. CDR3 nucleotides: TGTGCCAGCAGAGACAGCCACAATCAGCCCCAGCATTTT.

The rearrangement uses TRBV9 and TRBJ1-3; no definite D call. The germline gives CDR1 SGDLS, CDR2 YYNGEE. The ends were cut back, 0 bases at V and 0 bases at J, with 10 bases in the middle. CDR3 length equals 16 residues. DNA for the CDR3: TGTGCCAGCAGCGTAGTAGCGTCTGACTCTGGAAACACCATATATTTT. This gives the protein CASSVVASDSGNTIYF.

The rearrangement uses TRBV4-3 and TRBJ1-2; no firm D call. Trimming pared 1 base from V and 5 bases from J, leaving 8 bases between. The CDR3 consists of 13 residues. Germline loops: CDR1 LGHNA, CDR2 YSLEER. The CDR3 DNA reads as TGCGCCAGCAGCCAAGGGCCCGCTTATGGCTACACCTTC. It yields the protein CASSQGPAYGYTF.

This sequence joins TRBV4-1 and TRBJ2-1; 7 bases align to TRBD2. CDR3 length: 16 amino acids. Germline V gene sequence: CDR1 MGHRA, CDR2 YSYEKL. Trimming at V came to 1 base and at J to 1 base, leaving 4 bases not matched to a gene. The CDR3 is CASSQGERGSYNEQFF. The CDR3 nucleotides are TGCGCCAGCAGCCAAGGGGAGCGGGGATCCTACAATGAGCAGTTCTTC.

The chain recombines TRBV5-4 with TRBJ2-1, with D possibly TRBD2 on 6 matching bases. V gave up 4 bases and J gave up 6 bases, with 20 bases separating them. This CDR3 spans 16 amino acids. CDR1 and CDR2 from the germline V gene are SGHNT and YYREEE (reference sequence). For the CDR3, the DNA is TGTGCCAGCAGCCTGCCCGGGACTGGCCGTGGCAATGAGCAGTTCTTC. Its protein product is CASSLPGTGRGNEQFF.

The rearrangement joins TRBV2 to TRBJ1-5, with TRBD1 matching 8 bases. The V segment lost 0 bases and the J segment 0 bases; nucleotides outside the gene matches: 1. Germline V lookup: CDR1 SNHLY, CDR2 FYNNEI. The CDR3 loop spans 16 amino acids. The CDR3 protein is CASSEADRDSNQPQHF. CDR3 DNA sequence: TGTGCCAGCAGTGAAGCGGACAGGGATAGCAATCAGCCCCAGCATTTT. Looking up the rest from reference TRBV2 and TRBJ1-5 gives the full variable domain: EPEVTQTPSHQVTQMGQEVILRCVPISNHLYFYWYRQILGQKVEFLVSFYNNEISEKSEIFDDQFSVERPDGSNFTLKIRSTKLEDSAMYFCASSEADRDSNQPQHFGDGTRLSIL.

This clone was seen just once. This chain connects TRBV6-1 to TRBJ1-5, with a tentative D call TRBD1 (5 bases). Trimming took off 1 base at V and 2 bases at J, with 15 bases between the two ends. The CDR3 is made up of 17 amino acids. The germline V gene encodes CDR1 MNHNS and CDR2 SASEGT. CDR3 residues: CASSEGGHSQGNQPQHF. As DNA, the CDR3 is TGTGCCAGCAGTGAAGGAGGACATTCACAGGGCAATCAGCCCCAGCATTTT.

The V and J genes are TRBV4-1 and TRBJ2-2; D call uncertain. The CDR3 sequence is 15 residues long. Germline CDR1 is MGHRA and CDR2 is YSYEKL. Between the trimmed V and J ends, which lost 0 bases and 6 bases, there was a span of 11 bases. The CDR3, as DNA: TGCGCCAGCAGCCAAGAGCAACCGGTCCCCGGGGAGCTGTTTTTT. It encodes CASSQEQPVPGELFF.

The chain links TRBV5-1 to TRBJ2-2; TRBD2 matches at 10 bases. CDR1 is SGHRS, CDR2 YFSETQ, per germline. The CDR3 has 16 amino acids. With V trimmed by 3 bases and J by 3 bases, 5 bases remained unmatched. CDR3 residues: CASSSLAGADTGELFF. The DNA of the CDR3 is TGCGCCAGCAGCTCCCTAGCGGGGGCCGACACCGGGGAGCTGTTTTTT. The whole variable domain, filled in from reference TRBV5-1 and TRBJ2-2, reads KAGVTQTPRYLIKTRGQQVTLSCSPISGHRSVSWYQQTPGQGLQFLFEYFSETQRNKGNFPGRFSGRQFSNSRSEMNVSTLELGDSALYLCASSSLAGADTGELFFGEGSRLTVL.

This clone was detected once. The chain joins TRBV6-6 to TRBJ2-2; D is ambiguous. Deletions cut 3 bases from V and 5 bases from J, with 7 bases between. Germline V gives CDR1 MNHNY, CDR2 SVGAGI (reference sequence). The CDR3 totals 13 residues. This CDR3 is CASSYSETGELFF. In nucleotides, the CDR3 is TGTGCCAGCAGTTATTCGGAGACCGGGGAGCTGTTTTTT.

The chain joins TRBV11-2 to TRBJ2-7; the D gene is possibly TRBD2 (5 bases). Germline assignment: CDR1 SGHAT and CDR2 FQNNGV. V was cut by 0 bases and J by 5 bases, with 11 bases left in between. The CDR3 extends over 14 amino acids. CDR3 in amino acids: CASSLEGRGDEQYF. In DNA form, the CDR3 reads TGTGCCAGCAGCTTAGAGGGCCGGGGTGACGAGCAGTACTTC.

The V gene is TRBV18, the J gene TRBJ2-5; D perhaps matches TRBD2 (7 bases). The J call may not be correct, given that the DNA end is closer to TRBJ2-7. Germline CDR1 and CDR2: KGHSH and LQKENI. This CDR3 has 14 residues. CDR3 nucleotide sequence: TGTGCCAGCTCGCAAGGGGGGGTCTCCTACGAGCAGTACTTC. Translation: CASSQGGVSYEQYF.

The genes are TRBV5-1 and TRBJ2-5; D call uncertain. The ends were cut back, 0 bases at V and 5 bases at J, with 17 bases in the middle. CDR1 SGHRS and CDR2 YFSETQ come from the germline V gene. The CDR3 totals 16 residues. The CDR3 region has the DNA TGCGCCAGCAGCTTGGGCGGAGAACCGCGCTTGGAGACCCAGTACTTC. This encodes CASSLGGEPRLETQYF.

The sample holds a few counts of this clone. In DNA form, the CDR3 reads TGTGCCAGCAGCTTGGTCGGGGGGCCCTACAATGAGCAGTTCTTC. Translated, it gives CASSLVGGPYNEQFF. The genes are TRBV5-4 and TRBJ2-1; weak D call: TRBD2 (7 bases). Germline V gene data show CDR1 as SGHNT and CDR2 as YYREEE (reference sequence). The ends were cut back, 0 bases at V and 2 bases at J, with 9 bases in the middle. The CDR3 runs 15 residues.

The chain links TRBV5-1 to TRBJ2-1, with TRBD2 identical over 7 bases. V was clipped by 3 bases and J by 0 bases; unmatched bases: 3. Germline V gene data show CDR1 as SGHRS and CDR2 as YFSETQ. This CDR3 spans 15 amino acids. In DNA, the CDR3 is TGCGCCAGCAGCTGGAGCGGGGACTCCTACAATGAGCAGTTCTTC. Amino acid sequence: CASSWSGDSYNEQFF.